This T cell receptor beta chain came from a study of blood T cell repertoires in COVID-19. TCRdb's table, derived via immunoSEQ multiplex PCR, lists solely in-frame clones and lacks some. The table has under 400,000 clones, more than 70% seen once. The material sequenced was PBMCs or T cells enriched from blood (not recorded which). The receptor's source is a man in his forties in a cohort exposed to, infected with or recovered from COVID-19 (not recorded which).

The DNA for the CDR3 is TGTGCCAGCAGCTTAGCAGGACAGGGTCTTAGCAATCAGCCCCAGCATTTT. It specifies CASSLAGQGLSNQPQHF. This chain joins TRBV7-8 and TRBJ1-5, with TRBD1 identical over 8 bases. Germline V gene sequence: CDR1 SGHVS, CDR2 FQNEAQ. Unmatched junction bases numbered 4, after V lost 0 bases and J lost 0 bases. The CDR3 has 17 residues.